This TCR beta chain was recovered during a study of identical twins. TCRdb re-called the 5' RACE reads through MiXCR, storing one row per CDR3 protein. In the table there are some 760,000 distinct CDR3 sequences, around a sixth of which are singletons. This CDR3 spans 15 amino acids. V was clipped by 6 bases and J by 1 base, with 15 bases between them. This clonotype was seen a few times. These data were also reused for a study on T cells expressing NK-cell markers.

The sequenced material came from PBMCs. The genes are TRBV12-3 or TRBV12-4 and TRBJ1-1, with a tentative D call TRBD1 (6 bases). The clonotype comes from a young woman in good health. The CDR3 DNA sequence: TGTGCCAGCAGCCGCCGGGGACAACCGAACACTGAAGCTTTCTTT. Its protein is CASSRRGQPNTEAFF.